This is a list of T cell receptor beta chains from one sample in a study of graft-versus-host responses after intestinal transplantation. These receptors are not linked to any known antigen. Assay: immunoSEQ multiplex PCR; the TCRdb copy retains only in-frame clones and omits some. The data contain tens of thousands of clones, 95% of them singletons. The sequences come from unstimulated CD8+ T cells sorted from spleen or lymph node cells, collected before transplant. All receptors come from a human donor who was the organ donor for an intestinal transplant. The CDR3 runs from the conserved cysteine through the conserved F or W. The order of the fields is CDR3 protein, CDR3 DNA, D gene, clone size, J gene, V gene. D genes are given only for firm matches. Size is omitted from some rows. Given values are once, few, many or a class for expanded clones.

CDR3aa: CASSGLGQYYEQYF; CDR3nt: TGTGCCAGCAGCGGGTTGGGACAGTACTACGAGCAGTACTTC; d_gene: TRBD1; abundance: NA; j_gene: TRBJ2-7; v_gene: TRBV25-1
CDR3aa: CASSLEGVGAPLHF; CDR3nt: TGTGCCAGCAGCTTAGAAGGGGTCGGTGCACCCCTCCACTTT; d_gene: NA; abundance: once; j_gene: TRBJ1-6; v_gene: TRBV7-6
CDR3aa: CASSFTMTGSYGYTF; CDR3nt: TGTGCCAGCAGCTTTACGATGACAGGGTCCTATGGCTACACCTTC; d_gene: TRBD1; abundance: NA; j_gene: TRBJ1-2; v_gene: TRBV7-6
CDR3aa: CASSLGPTANTEAFF; CDR3nt: TGTGCCAGCAGCTTAGGCCCGACAGCGAACACTGAAGCTTTCTTT; d_gene: NA; abundance: NA; j_gene: TRBJ1-1; v_gene: TRBV7-8
CDR3aa: CASGTVDYGYTF; CDR3nt: TGTGCCAGCGGGACAGTTGACTATGGCTACACCTTC; d_gene: TRBD1; abundance: once; j_gene: TRBJ1-2; v_gene: TRBV6-6
CDR3aa: CAISKGGEQYF; CDR3nt: TGTGCCATCTCTAAGGGGGGCGAACAGTACTTC; d_gene: NA; abundance: NA; j_gene: TRBJ2-7; v_gene: TRBV10-3
CDR3aa: CASSESRTGPYYGYTF; CDR3nt: TGTGCCAGCAGTGAAAGCAGGACAGGGCCCTACTATGGCTACACCTTC; d_gene: TRBD1; abundance: NA; j_gene: TRBJ1-2; v_gene: TRBV2
CDR3aa: CASTTGTGALWEYF; CDR3nt: TGTGCCAGCACCACCGGGACAGGGGCGCTCTGGGAGTACTTC; d_gene: TRBD1; abundance: NA; j_gene: TRBJ2-7; v_gene: TRBV6-5
CDR3aa: CASSALAGQSYEQYF; CDR3nt: TGTGCCAGTAGCGCACTAGCGGGGCAGTCCTACGAGCAGTACTTC; d_gene: TRBD2; abundance: once; j_gene: TRBJ2-7; v_gene: TRBV19
CDR3aa: CASSLEGGQGHGYTF; CDR3nt: TGTGCCAGCAGCTTAGAGGGGGGACAGGGCCATGGCTACACCTTC; d_gene: TRBD1; abundance: NA; j_gene: TRBJ1-2; v_gene: TRBV11-3
CDR3aa: CASIPSERGWEETQYF; CDR3nt: TGTGCCAGCATCCCGAGCGAGCGGGGATGGGAAGAGACCCAGTACTTC; d_gene: TRBD2; abundance: NA; j_gene: TRBJ2-5; v_gene: TRBV2
CDR3aa: CASSQAEYRGPNTEAFF; CDR3nt: TGCGCCAGCAGCCAAGCGGAATACAGGGGTCCGAACACTGAAGCTTTCTTT; d_gene: TRBD1; abundance: NA; j_gene: TRBJ1-1; v_gene: TRBV4-3
CDR3aa: CSVTDPPGANVLTF; CDR3nt: TGCAGCGTTACCGACCCCCCTGGGGCCAACGTCCTGACTTTC; d_gene: NA; abundance: NA; j_gene: TRBJ2-6; v_gene: TRBV29-1
CDR3aa: CASSLERYYGYTF; CDR3nt: TGTGCCAGCAGCTTAGAAAGATACTATGGCTACACCTTC; d_gene: NA; abundance: NA; j_gene: TRBJ1-2; v_gene: TRBV7-6
CDR3aa: CASSIIHVNQPQHF; CDR3nt: TGTGCCAGTAGTATCATACACGTCAATCAGCCCCAGCATTTT; d_gene: NA; abundance: NA; j_gene: TRBJ1-5; v_gene: TRBV19
CDR3aa: CASSQEPFSGNTIYF; CDR3nt: TGCGCCAGCAGCCAAGAACCTTTCTCTGGAAACACCATATATTTT; d_gene: NA; abundance: NA; j_gene: TRBJ1-3; v_gene: TRBV4-1
CDR3aa: CASSLSLSGNTIYF; CDR3nt: TGTGCCAGCAGCTTATCGTTATCCGGAAACACCATATATTTT; d_gene: NA; abundance: NA; j_gene: TRBJ1-3; v_gene: TRBV11-1
CDR3aa: CASSWSGGLDYGYTF; CDR3nt: TGTGCCAGTAGTTGGTCCGGGGGCCTTGACTATGGCTACACCTTC; d_gene: NA; abundance: NA; j_gene: TRBJ1-2; v_gene: TRBV19
CDR3aa: CASSGLAGGEQDTQYF; CDR3nt: TGCGCCAGCAGTGGTCTAGCGGGGGGAGAACAAGATACGCAGTATTTT; d_gene: TRBD2; abundance: NA; j_gene: TRBJ2-3; v_gene: TRBV10-2
CDR3aa: CASSDGQEGYEQYF; CDR3nt: TGTGCCAGCAGCGATGGACAGGAGGGCTACGAGCAGTACTTC; d_gene: NA; abundance: NA; j_gene: TRBJ2-7; v_gene: TRBV7-9
CDR3aa: CASSLEWVSVNQPQHF; CDR3nt: TGTGCCAGCAGCTTGGAGTGGGTTTCAGTCAATCAGCCCCAGCATTTT; d_gene: NA; abundance: NA; j_gene: TRBJ1-5; v_gene: TRBV5-5
CDR3aa: CASIGGYNQPQHF; CDR3nt: TGCGCCAGCATTGGCGGGTACAATCAGCCCCAGCATTTT; d_gene: NA; abundance: NA; j_gene: TRBJ1-5; v_gene: TRBV10-2
CDR3aa: CASSPPQGFYTEAFF; CDR3nt: TGTGCCAGCAGCCCCCCGCAGGGTTTTTACACTGAAGCTTTCTTT; d_gene: NA; abundance: NA; j_gene: TRBJ1-1; v_gene: TRBV9
CDR3aa: CATSKLSGTQYF; CDR3nt: TGTGCCACCAGCAAACTCTCGGGTACGCAGTATTTT; d_gene: NA; abundance: NA; j_gene: TRBJ2-3; v_gene: TRBV15
CDR3aa: CASSEYLRGSEETQYF; CDR3nt: TGCGCCAGCAGTGAGTATTTGCGGGGATCAGAAGAGACCCAGTACTTC; d_gene: NA; abundance: NA; j_gene: TRBJ2-5; v_gene: TRBV10-2
CDR3aa: CASKDSYNQPQHF; CDR3nt: TGTGCCAGCAAGGACAGCTACAATCAGCCCCAGCATTTT; d_gene: NA; abundance: NA; j_gene: TRBJ1-5; v_gene: TRBV6-6
CDR3aa: CASSPQLAGGTDTQYF; CDR3nt: TGTGCCAGCAGCCCCCAACTAGCGGGGGGCACAGATACGCAGTATTTT; d_gene: TRBD2; abundance: NA; j_gene: TRBJ2-3; v_gene: TRBV11-2
CDR3aa: CASSLAWGSQETQYF; CDR3nt: TGTGCCAGCAGCTTAGCTTGGGGGTCCCAAGAGACCCAGTACTTC; d_gene: NA; abundance: NA; j_gene: TRBJ2-5; v_gene: TRBV7-6
CDR3aa: CASIPYISANSPLHF; CDR3nt: TGTGCCAGCATTCCATACATCTCAGCTAATTCACCCCTCCACTTT; d_gene: NA; abundance: NA; j_gene: TRBJ1-6; v_gene: TRBV6-5
CDR3aa: CASSQGNTIYF; CDR3nt: TGTGCCAGCTCCCAAGGAAACACCATATATTTT; d_gene: NA; abundance: NA; j_gene: TRBJ1-3; v_gene: TRBV18
CDR3aa: CASSLVEYGELFF; CDR3nt: TGTGCCAGCAGCTTAGTTGAATACGGGGAGCTGTTTTTT; d_gene: NA; abundance: NA; j_gene: TRBJ2-2; v_gene: TRBV11-1
CDR3aa: CASTQIDRGTDNEQFF; CDR3nt: TGCGCCAGCACCCAGATTGACAGGGGAACCGACAATGAGCAGTTCTTC; d_gene: TRBD1; abundance: NA; j_gene: TRBJ2-1; v_gene: TRBV4-1
CDR3aa: CASSLATPGGGPQGQYF; CDR3nt: TGTGCCAGCAGCTTAGCCACCCCGGGCGGGGGGCCCCAGGGGCAGTACTTC; d_gene: TRBD2; abundance: NA; j_gene: TRBJ2-7; v_gene: TRBV7-8
CDR3aa: CARKQSGQGTMNTEAFF; CDR3nt: TGTGCCAGAAAGCAATCGGGACAGGGGACAATGAACACTGAAGCTTTCTTT; d_gene: TRBD1; abundance: NA; j_gene: TRBJ1-1; v_gene: TRBV9
CDR3aa: CASTDTEAFF; CDR3nt: TGTGCCAGCACGGACACTGAAGCTTTCTTT; d_gene: NA; abundance: NA; j_gene: TRBJ1-1; v_gene: TRBV7-9
CDR3aa: CAISEGGPSYEQYF; CDR3nt: TGTGCCATTTCAGAAGGGGGCCCCTCCTACGAGCAGTACTTC; d_gene: TRBD1; abundance: NA; j_gene: TRBJ2-7; v_gene: TRBV10-3
CDR3aa: CASSLRPSSYNSPLHF; CDR3nt: TGCGCCAGCAGTCTCCGCCCAAGCTCCTATAATTCACCCCTCCACTTT; d_gene: NA; abundance: NA; j_gene: TRBJ1-6; v_gene: TRBV10-1
CDR3aa: CASSWWTSGGEQFF; CDR3nt: TGTGCCAGCAGCTGGTGGACTAGCGGGGGGGAGCAGTTCTTC; d_gene: TRBD2; abundance: NA; j_gene: TRBJ2-1; v_gene: TRBV5-6
CDR3aa: CASSFGNEQFF; CDR3nt: TGTGCCAGCAGCTTCGGTAATGAGCAGTTCTTC; d_gene: NA; abundance: NA; j_gene: TRBJ2-1; v_gene: TRBV7-3
CDR3aa: CASSRTGNTEAFF; CDR3nt: TGTGCCAGCTCAAGGACAGGGAACACTGAAGCTTTCTTT; d_gene: TRBD1; abundance: NA; j_gene: TRBJ1-1; v_gene: TRBV19
CDR3aa: CASSLTGPNYEQYF; CDR3nt: TGCGCCAGCAGTTTAACGGGACCCAACTACGAGCAGTACTTC; d_gene: NA; abundance: few; j_gene: TRBJ2-7; v_gene: TRBV5-1
CDR3aa: CASSLGVGTGTSYEQYF; CDR3nt: TGCGCCAGCAGCTTGGGTGTTGGGACAGGTACGTCCTACGAGCAGTACTTC; d_gene: TRBD1; abundance: NA; j_gene: TRBJ2-7; v_gene: TRBV5-1
CDR3aa: CASSPTTSGNTIYF; CDR3nt: TGTGCCAGCAGCCCCACAACATCTGGAAACACCATATATTTT; d_gene: NA; abundance: NA; j_gene: TRBJ1-3; v_gene: TRBV7-2
CDR3aa: CASSSGLRYEQYF; CDR3nt: TGTGCCAGCAGTTCGGGACTTCGATACGAGCAGTACTTC; d_gene: NA; abundance: once; j_gene: TRBJ2-7; v_gene: TRBV21-1
CDR3aa: CASSPSWDTQYF; CDR3nt: TGCGCCAGCAGTCCGTCATGGGATACGCAGTATTTT; d_gene: NA; abundance: NA; j_gene: TRBJ2-3; v_gene: TRBV4-1
CDR3aa: CASSQTLLDLAGAFWDTQYF; CDR3nt: TGCGCCAGCAGCCAAACCCTCCTCGATCTAGCGGGGGCCTTTTGGGATACGCAGTATTTT; d_gene: TRBD2; abundance: once; j_gene: TRBJ2-3; v_gene: TRBV4-1